This TCR beta chain was obtained from a study of T cell repertoires in cytomegalovirus infection. Overall study context: Both CMV infection and a matching HLA type were indicated by public TCR beta signatures.

In the case of this clonotype: The antigen remains unidentified.

The V segment lost 5 bases and the J segment 2 bases; nucleotides outside the gene matches: 10. CDR1 is LNHNV, CDR2 YYDKDF, per germline (reference sequence). The CDR3 covers 17 residues. One entry per CDR3 protein results from TCRdb running MiXCR on the reads. The sample lists 750,000 to 900,000 distinct CDR3 sequences; almost 30% were seen once. This chain uses TRBV15 with TRBJ2-3; TRBD2 matches 10 bases. The receptor was isolated from a human donor in good health (CMV status not recorded). Some clones in this sample may be carry-over from other donors' samples. Sequenced here: cultured CD8+ T cells from PBMCs, sampled from culture after CMV antigen stimulation. The CDR3 here is CATSEDVAGGLTDTQYF. The CDR3 DNA sequence: TGTGCCACCAGCGAGGATGTAGCGGGGGGCCTCACAGATACGCAGTATTTT. The full variable domain, completed using reference TRBV15 and TRBJ2-3, is DAMVIQNPRYQVTQFGKPVTLSCSQTLNHNVMYWYQQKSSQAPKLLFHYYDKDFNNEADTPDNFQSRRPNTSFCFLDIRSPGLGDTAMYLCATSEDVAGGLTDTQYFGPGTRLTVL.